The rows below give T cell receptor beta chains drawn from one sample of a study of cytotoxic CD8 clonotypes in ibrutinib-treated CLL. TCRdb's copy holds only in-frame clones and misses some; the assay was immunoSEQ multiplex PCR. The sample gives some 200,000 clones, 79% of which show up once; roughly 10% is in the top ten. Material: PBMCs, obtained after 12 months of ibrutinib treatment. All receptors come from a human donor with chronic lymphocytic leukemia. CDR3s include the opening cysteine and the closing phenylalanine or tryptophan. Each record gives: V gene, clone size, CDR3 length, D gene, J gene, CDR3 DNA, CDR3 protein. D genes are given only for firm matches. Only part of the rows carry a size: once, few, many, or a class if the clone is expanded.

v_call: TRBV6-5; clone_size: once; cdr3_length: 15; d_call: TRBD1; j_call: TRBJ1-5; cdr3_nt: TGTGCCAGCAGTTTAAACAGGGGGGTTAATCAGCCCCAGCATTTT; cdr3_aa: CASSLNRGVNQPQHF
v_call: TRBV5-1; clone_size: -; cdr3_length: 16; d_call: TRBD1; j_call: TRBJ1-1; cdr3_nt: TGCGCCAGCAGCTTGGTCCCCCAGGGGGTGAACACTGAAGCTTTCTTT; cdr3_aa: CASSLVPQGVNTEAFF
v_call: TRBV7-9; clone_size: -; cdr3_length: 18; d_call: -; j_call: TRBJ2-7; cdr3_nt: TGTGCCAGCAGCCCGCCTCCTTGGCGACAGGACCTCTCCTACGAGCAGTACTTC; cdr3_aa: CASSPPPWRQDLSYEQYF
v_call: TRBV6-1; clone_size: -; cdr3_length: 15; d_call: TRBD1; j_call: TRBJ1-1; cdr3_nt: TGTGCCAGCAGTCCCAGGACAGGGATGAACACTGAAGCTTTCTTT; cdr3_aa: CASSPRTGMNTEAFF
v_call: TRBV4-1; clone_size: -; cdr3_length: 13; d_call: -; j_call: TRBJ2-7; cdr3_nt: TGCGCCAGCAGCCAAGATGGCGGTTACGAGCAGTACTTC; cdr3_aa: CASSQDGGYEQYF
v_call: TRBV2; clone_size: many; cdr3_length: 13; d_call: -; j_call: TRBJ2-7; cdr3_nt: TGTGCCAGCACCAAGGCCGACTCCTACGAGCAGTACTTC; cdr3_aa: CASTKADSYEQYF
v_call: TRBV28; clone_size: -; cdr3_length: 15; d_call: TRBD2; j_call: TRBJ2-1; cdr3_nt: TGTGCCAGCAGCGTAGCGGGAACCTTCGGGAATGAGCAGTTCTTC; cdr3_aa: CASSVAGTFGNEQFF
v_call: TRBV29-1; clone_size: -; cdr3_length: 16; d_call: -; j_call: TRBJ2-3; cdr3_nt: TGCAGCGTTGGGGGTGAGTTCGTGGGGCGCACAGATACGCAGTATTTT; cdr3_aa: CSVGGEFVGRTDTQYF
v_call: TRBV10-2; clone_size: -; cdr3_length: 13; d_call: -; j_call: TRBJ1-1; cdr3_nt: TGCGCCAGCAGTGAGTCCACTCAGACTGAAGCTTTCTTT; cdr3_aa: CASSESTQTEAFF
v_call: TRBV7-6; clone_size: -; cdr3_length: 14; d_call: -; j_call: TRBJ2-2; cdr3_nt: TGTGCCAGCAGCTTAGAGCCTGGTGAGGGGGAGCTGTTTTTT; cdr3_aa: CASSLEPGEGELFF
v_call: TRBV6-5; clone_size: -; cdr3_length: 13; d_call: -; j_call: TRBJ2-7; cdr3_nt: TGTGCCAGCAGCCACAAATACTCCTACGAGCAGTACTTC; cdr3_aa: CASSHKYSYEQYF
v_call: TRBV28; clone_size: -; cdr3_length: 15; d_call: -; j_call: TRBJ2-1; cdr3_nt: TGTGCCAGCAGTTTTGGGGGAAGCTCCTACAATGAGCAGTTCTTC; cdr3_aa: CASSFGGSSYNEQFF
v_call: TRBV6-4; clone_size: -; cdr3_length: 17; d_call: -; j_call: TRBJ1-6; cdr3_nt: TGTGCCAGCAGTGACTCCGGGGGGGTCTCCTATAATTCACCCCTCCACTTT; cdr3_aa: CASSDSGGVSYNSPLHF
v_call: TRBV28; clone_size: -; cdr3_length: 14; d_call: -; j_call: TRBJ1-5; cdr3_nt: TGTGCCAGCACTTTGGTGGGGGCAAGGCAGCCCCAGCATTTT; cdr3_aa: CASTLVGARQPQHF
v_call: TRBV7-6; clone_size: -; cdr3_length: 15; d_call: -; j_call: TRBJ2-2; cdr3_nt: TGTGCCAGCAGCTTGTTGGAGGGAAACACCGGGGAGCTGTTTTTT; cdr3_aa: CASSLLEGNTGELFF
v_call: TRBV7-9; clone_size: few; cdr3_length: 16; d_call: TRBD1; j_call: TRBJ2-1; cdr3_nt: TGTGCCAGCAGCCGATGGACAGGGGGTAACTACAATGAGCAGTTCTTC; cdr3_aa: CASSRWTGGNYNEQFF
v_call: TRBV2; clone_size: -; cdr3_length: 16; d_call: TRBD2; j_call: TRBJ2-7; cdr3_nt: TGTGCCAGCAGTGAGATCTCGGGGGGGGCTTTCCACGAGCAGTACTTC; cdr3_aa: CASSEISGGAFHEQYF
v_call: TRBV18; clone_size: few; cdr3_length: 13; d_call: -; j_call: TRBJ2-5; cdr3_nt: TGTGCCAGCTCACGGGGACACCAAGAGACCCAGTACTTC; cdr3_aa: CASSRGHQETQYF
v_call: TRBV6-6; clone_size: -; cdr3_length: 16; d_call: TRBD2; j_call: TRBJ2-1; cdr3_nt: TGTGCCAGCAGTTACCGCGGACTAGTGCCATACAATGAGCAGTTCTTC; cdr3_aa: CASSYRGLVPYNEQFF
v_call: TRBV30; clone_size: few; cdr3_length: 13; d_call: -; j_call: TRBJ2-3; cdr3_nt: TGTGCCTGGAGTGTAAGGGGCCTAGATACGCAGTATTTT; cdr3_aa: CAWSVRGLDTQYF
v_call: TRBV7-2; clone_size: -; cdr3_length: 17; d_call: TRBD1; j_call: TRBJ1-2; cdr3_nt: TGTGCCAGCAGCTTGTTCATCGTTGGGACAGGGTCTATTTTTTACACCTTC; cdr3_aa: CASSLFIVGTGSIFYTF
v_call: TRBV28; clone_size: -; cdr3_length: 13; d_call: -; j_call: TRBJ1-2; cdr3_nt: TGTGCCAGCAGTTTAGGGCAGGTAATAGGCTACACCTTC; cdr3_aa: CASSLGQVIGYTF